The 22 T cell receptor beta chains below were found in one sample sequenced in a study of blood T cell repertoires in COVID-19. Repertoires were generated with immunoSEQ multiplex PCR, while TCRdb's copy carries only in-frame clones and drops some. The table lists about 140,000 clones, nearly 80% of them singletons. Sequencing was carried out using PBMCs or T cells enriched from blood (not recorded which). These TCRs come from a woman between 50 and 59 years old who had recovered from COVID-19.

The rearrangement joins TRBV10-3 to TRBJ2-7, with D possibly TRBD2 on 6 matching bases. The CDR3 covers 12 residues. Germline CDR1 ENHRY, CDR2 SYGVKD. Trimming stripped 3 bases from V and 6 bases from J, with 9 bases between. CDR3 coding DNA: TGTGCCATCAGTGATAACGGGGGCGAGCAGTACTTC. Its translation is CAISDNGGEQYF.

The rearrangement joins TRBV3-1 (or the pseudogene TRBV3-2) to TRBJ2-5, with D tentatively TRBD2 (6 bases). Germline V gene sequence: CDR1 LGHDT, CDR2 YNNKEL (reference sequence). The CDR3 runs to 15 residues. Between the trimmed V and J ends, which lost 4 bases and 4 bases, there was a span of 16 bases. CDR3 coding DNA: TGTGCCAGCAGCCCTACAAGGGACTCGCTAGAGACCCAGTACTTC. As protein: CASSPTRDSLETQYF.

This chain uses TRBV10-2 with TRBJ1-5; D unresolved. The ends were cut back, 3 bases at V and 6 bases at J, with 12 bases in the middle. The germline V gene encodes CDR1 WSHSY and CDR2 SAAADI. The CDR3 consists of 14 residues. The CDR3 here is CASSESMGGQPQHF. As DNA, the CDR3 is TGCGCCAGCAGTGAAAGTATGGGAGGTCAGCCCCAGCATTTT.

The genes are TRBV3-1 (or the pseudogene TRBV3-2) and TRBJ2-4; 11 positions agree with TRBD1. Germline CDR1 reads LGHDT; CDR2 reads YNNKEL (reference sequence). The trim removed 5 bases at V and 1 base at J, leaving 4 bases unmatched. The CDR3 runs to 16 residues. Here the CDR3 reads CASSFGQGAAKNIQYF. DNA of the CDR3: TGTGCCAGCAGCTTTGGACAGGGGGCTGCCAAAAACATTCAGTACTTC.

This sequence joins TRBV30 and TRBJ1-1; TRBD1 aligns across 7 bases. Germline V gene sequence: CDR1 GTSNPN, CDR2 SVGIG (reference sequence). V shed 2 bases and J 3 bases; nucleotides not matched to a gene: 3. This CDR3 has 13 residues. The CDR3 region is CAWSKGADTEAFF. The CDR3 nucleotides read TGTGCCTGGAGTAAGGGGGCGGACACTGAAGCTTTCTTT.

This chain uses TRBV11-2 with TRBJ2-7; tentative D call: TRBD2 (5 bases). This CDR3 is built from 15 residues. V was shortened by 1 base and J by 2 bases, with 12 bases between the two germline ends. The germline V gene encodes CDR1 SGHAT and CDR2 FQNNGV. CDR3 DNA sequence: TGTGCCAGCAGCTTAGGCCCCGGGGTCCCCTACGAGCAGTACTTC. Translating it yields CASSLGPGVPYEQYF.

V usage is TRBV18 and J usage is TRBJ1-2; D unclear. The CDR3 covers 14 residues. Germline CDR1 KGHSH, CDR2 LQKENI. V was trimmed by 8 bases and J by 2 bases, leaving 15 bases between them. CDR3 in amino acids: CASTNRPGNYGYTF. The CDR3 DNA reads TGTGCCAGCACCAATCGGCCAGGAAACTATGGCTACACCTTC.

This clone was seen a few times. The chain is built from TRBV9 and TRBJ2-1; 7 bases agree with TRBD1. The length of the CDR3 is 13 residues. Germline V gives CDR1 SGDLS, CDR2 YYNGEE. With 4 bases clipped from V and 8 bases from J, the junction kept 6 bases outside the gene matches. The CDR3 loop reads CASSTPQGDEQFF. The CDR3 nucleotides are TGTGCCAGCAGCACCCCCCAGGGGGATGAGCAGTTCTTC. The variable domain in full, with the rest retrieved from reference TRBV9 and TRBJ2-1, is DSGVTQTPKHLITATGQRVTLRCSPRSGDLSVYWYQQSLDQGLQFLIQYYNGEERAKGNILERFSAQQFPDLHSELNLSSLELGDSALYFCASSTPQGDEQFFGPGTRLTVL.

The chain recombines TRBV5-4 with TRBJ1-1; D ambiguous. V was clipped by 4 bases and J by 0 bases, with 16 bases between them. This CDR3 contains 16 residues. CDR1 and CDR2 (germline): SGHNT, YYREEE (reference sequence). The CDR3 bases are TGTGCCAGCAGCCCATCAGGCGGGCAACTGAACACTGAAGCTTTCTTT. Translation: CASSPSGGQLNTEAFF.

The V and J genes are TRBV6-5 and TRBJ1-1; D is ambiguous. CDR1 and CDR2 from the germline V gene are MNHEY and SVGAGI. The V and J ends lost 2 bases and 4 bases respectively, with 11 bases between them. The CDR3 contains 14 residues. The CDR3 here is CASSYGRGSTEAFF. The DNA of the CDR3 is TGTGCCAGCAGTTACGGCCGAGGGAGCACTGAAGCTTTCTTT.

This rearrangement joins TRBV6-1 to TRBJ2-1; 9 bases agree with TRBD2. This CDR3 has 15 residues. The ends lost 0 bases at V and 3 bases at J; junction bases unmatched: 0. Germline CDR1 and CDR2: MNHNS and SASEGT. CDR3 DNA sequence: TGTGCCAGCAGTGAAGCTAGCGGGAGCTACAATGAGCAGTTCTTC. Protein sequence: CASSEASGSYNEQFF.

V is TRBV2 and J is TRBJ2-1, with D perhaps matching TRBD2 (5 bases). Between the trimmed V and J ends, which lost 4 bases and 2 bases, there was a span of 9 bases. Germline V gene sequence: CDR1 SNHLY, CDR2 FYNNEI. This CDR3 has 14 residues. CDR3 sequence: CASSGGGAYNEQFF. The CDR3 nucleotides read TGTGCCAGCAGTGGCGGAGGCGCCTACAATGAGCAGTTCTTC.

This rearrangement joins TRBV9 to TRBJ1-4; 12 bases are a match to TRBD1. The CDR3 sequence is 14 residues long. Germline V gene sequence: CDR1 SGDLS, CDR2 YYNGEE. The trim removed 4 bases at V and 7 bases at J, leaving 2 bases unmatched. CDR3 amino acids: CASSQGQGAEKLFF. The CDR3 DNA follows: TGTGCCAGCAGCCAGGGACAGGGGGCTGAAAAACTGTTTTTT.

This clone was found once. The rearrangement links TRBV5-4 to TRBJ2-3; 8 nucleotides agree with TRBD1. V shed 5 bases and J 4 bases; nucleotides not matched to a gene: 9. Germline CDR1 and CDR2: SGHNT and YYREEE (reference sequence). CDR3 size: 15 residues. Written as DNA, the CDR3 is TGTGCCAGCAGACAGTTGGACAGGGTTGCAGATACGCAGTATTTT. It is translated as CASRQLDRVADTQYF.

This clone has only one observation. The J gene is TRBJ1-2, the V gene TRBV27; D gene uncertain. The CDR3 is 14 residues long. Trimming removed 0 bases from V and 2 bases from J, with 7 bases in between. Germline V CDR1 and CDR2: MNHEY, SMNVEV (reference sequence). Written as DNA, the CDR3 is TGTGCCAGCAGTTTATCTGGCAGAAACTATGGCTACACCTTC. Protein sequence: CASSLSGRNYGYTF.

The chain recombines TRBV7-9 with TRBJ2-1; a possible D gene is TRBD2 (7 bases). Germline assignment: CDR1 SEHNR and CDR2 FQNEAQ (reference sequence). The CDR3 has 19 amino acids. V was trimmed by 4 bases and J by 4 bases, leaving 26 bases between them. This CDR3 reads CASSSPYGAGGGEYNEQFF. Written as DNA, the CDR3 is TGTGCCAGCAGCTCTCCCTATGGGGCTGGAGGGGGGGAGTACAATGAGCAGTTCTTC.

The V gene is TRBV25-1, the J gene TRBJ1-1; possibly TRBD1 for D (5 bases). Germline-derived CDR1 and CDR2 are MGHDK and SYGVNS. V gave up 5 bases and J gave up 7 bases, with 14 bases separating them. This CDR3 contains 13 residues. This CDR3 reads CASSPRGGIEAFF. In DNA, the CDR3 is TGTGCCAGCAGTCCTCGCGGGGGAATTGAAGCTTTCTTT.

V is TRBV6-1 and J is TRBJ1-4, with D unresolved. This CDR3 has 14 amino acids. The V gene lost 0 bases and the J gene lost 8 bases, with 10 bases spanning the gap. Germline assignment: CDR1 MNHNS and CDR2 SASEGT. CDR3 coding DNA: TGTGCCAGCAGTGAAGCGGGCATCGGAGAAAAACTGTTTTTT. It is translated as CASSEAGIGEKLFF.

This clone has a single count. CDR3 amino acids: CATQTGANGYTF. The CDR3 DNA sequence: TGTGCCACTCAAACAGGGGCAAATGGCTACACCTTC. The chain couples TRBV7-3 to TRBJ1-2; 7 nucleotides agree with TRBD1. This CDR3 has 12 amino acids. V dropped 10 bases and J dropped 6; count of bases not matched to a gene: 8. Germline loops: CDR1 SGHTA, CDR2 FQGTGA.

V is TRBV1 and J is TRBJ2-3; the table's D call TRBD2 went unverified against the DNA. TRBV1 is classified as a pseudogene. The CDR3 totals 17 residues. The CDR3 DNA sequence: TGCACCAGCAGCCACGCGACTAGCGGGGGGGCCATAGATACGCAGTATTTT. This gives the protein CTSSHATSGGAIDTQYF.

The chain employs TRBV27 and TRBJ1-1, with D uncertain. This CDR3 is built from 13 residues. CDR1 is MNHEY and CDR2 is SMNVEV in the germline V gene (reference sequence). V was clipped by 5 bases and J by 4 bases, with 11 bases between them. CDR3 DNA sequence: TGTGCCAGCAGTAAGGGAGTGGCCACTGAAGCTTTCTTT. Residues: CASSKGVATEAFF.

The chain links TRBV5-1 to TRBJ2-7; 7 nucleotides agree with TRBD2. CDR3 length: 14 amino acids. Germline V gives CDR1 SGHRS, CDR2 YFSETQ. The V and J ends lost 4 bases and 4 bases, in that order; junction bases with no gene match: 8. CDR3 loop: CASSAQGGAYEQYF. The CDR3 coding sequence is TGCGCCAGCAGCGCCCAGGGAGGGGCTTACGAGCAGTACTTC.